This T cell receptor beta chain originates from a study of Graves' ophthalmopathy and Graves' hyperthyroidism. Study outcomes and limitations: This model predicted ophthalmopathy progression (sensitivity 70% to 71%, specificity roughly 72%).

RNA transcripts were the template, and TCR beta CDR3 regions were amplified from them. First-round RT-PCR with HTBI primers preceded a second-round multiplex PCR. MiXCR, applied by TCRdb to the multiplex PCR reads, yields one record per CDR3 protein. This table holds 580,000 or so distinct CDR3 sequences, 35% to 40% found once. This clonotype was seen once. Its cognate antigen is unknown. A much larger clone is a single base away; this may be a read error. The CDR3 loop spans 12 amino acids. Pregnant or lactating patients and those with other autoimmune diseases or uncontrolled infections were excluded.

The source material was peripheral blood or thyroid tissue (not recorded which). The TCR sequence derives from an adult man with Graves' hyperthyroidism. The chain links TRBV12-3 or TRBV12-4 to TRBJ1-1; D is undetermined. The CDR3 nucleotides read TGTGTCAGCAGCCACAGGAACACTGAAGCTTTCTTT. The encoded protein is CVSSHRNTEAFF.